This T cell receptor beta chain was sequenced during a study of T cells in Graves' hyperthyroidism and ophthalmopathy. Template material for amplifying TCR beta CDR3 regions consisted of RNA transcripts. HTBI primers were employed in a first-round RT-PCR of the TCR CDR3. TCRdb reprocessed the multiplex PCR reads with MiXCR, giving one entry per CDR3 protein. The sample lists some 560,000 distinct CDR3 sequences, approximately 14% occurring once. The V gene lost 3 bases and the J gene lost 4 bases, with 19 bases spanning the gap. Germline-derived CDR1 and CDR2 are MNHEY and SVGAGI. CDR3 length equals 17 residues.

The chain uses TRBV6-5 and TRBJ1-5; D is unclear. Material: blood. The TCR sequence derives from a woman aged 25-40 years with Graves' hyperthyroidism. CDR3 in DNA: TGTGCCAGCAGTTATCCCAACAGTGTCGGGGTTAATCAGCCCCAGCATTTT. This gives the protein CASSYPNSVGVNQPQHF.